The clone carrying this TCR beta chain was detected a few times. No antigen is known for it. Alongside a J-beta primer mix, a sample-barcoded 5' primer served in a second PCR lasting roughly 6 to 11 cycles. Each single sample gave us at least 2.5 million CDR3-containing paired-end reads. TCRdb itself ran the 5' RACE reads through MiXCR, one entry per CDR3 protein. The table lists approximately 1.5 million distinct CDR3 sequences, 34% of them singletons, with 10% to 12% in the top ten. In each sample, at least 6.5 million PBMCs were isolated. The sample comes from a study of blood T cells in healthy people across ages. This CDR3 comprises 15 residues. Germline V gene lookup returns CDR1 MNHNS and CDR2 SASEGT. General study findings and limits: Researchers report that TCR beta diversity correlated strongly with naive T cell percentage. Comparison with aged donors showed that long-lived donors had more naive CD4+ cells and higher diversity.

Material: blood. The origin of this receptor is a woman aged 25 to 39 in good health. V is TRBV6-1 and J is TRBJ2-5; D uncertain. The end of the DNA fits TRBJ2-7 better, so the J call may be wrong. The CDR3 coding sequence is TGTGCCAGCAGTGAAGGTGTGGTTCTTGGGTACGAGCAGTACTTC. This codes for CASSEGVVLGYEQYF.